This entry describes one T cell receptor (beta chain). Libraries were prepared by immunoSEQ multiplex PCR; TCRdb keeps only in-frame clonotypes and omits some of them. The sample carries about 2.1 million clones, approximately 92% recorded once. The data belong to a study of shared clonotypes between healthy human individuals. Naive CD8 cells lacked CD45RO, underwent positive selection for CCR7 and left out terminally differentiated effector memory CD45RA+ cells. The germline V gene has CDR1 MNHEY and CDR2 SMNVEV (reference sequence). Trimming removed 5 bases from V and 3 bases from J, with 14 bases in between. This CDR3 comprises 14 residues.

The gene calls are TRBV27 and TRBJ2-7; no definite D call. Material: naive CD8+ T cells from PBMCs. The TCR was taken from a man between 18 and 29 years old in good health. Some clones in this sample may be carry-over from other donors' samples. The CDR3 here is CASSPELSVYEQYF. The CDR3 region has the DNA TGTGCCAGCAGTCCCGAGTTGTCCGTCTACGAGCAGTACTTC.